The entry below gives a single T cell receptor (beta chain) sequence along with its context. Its cognate antigen is unknown. This sample was included in a study of shared clonotypes between healthy human individuals. About the study: There were three CD4 naive, three CD4 memory, two CD8 naive and one CD8 memory plates per donor. Study findings and constraints: Non-shared clonotypes displayed generation probabilities falling below those of clonotypes present in all four donors. Naive subsets usually exceeded memory subsets in estimated richness.

Donors were healthy HIV-negative adults without recently reported acute infections or vaccinations. V shed 4 bases and J shed 2 bases, with 17 bases lying between them. This CDR3 contains 16 residues. Germline V lookup: CDR1 SGHRS, CDR2 YFSETQ. Libraries were prepared by immunoSEQ multiplex PCR; TCRdb keeps only in-frame clonotypes and omits some of them. The sample holds 400,000 or so clones; 90% to 97% are singletons and the top ten take about 0.32%. The V call is TRBV5-1, the J call TRBJ2-3; D is unresolved. The material sequenced was memory CD8+ T cells sorted from blood. Subset meaning: CD45RO+ cells pooled with CCR7-negative TemRA cells. The clonotype comes from a man younger than 45 in good health. The CDR3 DNA sequence: TGCGCCAGCAGCCTGGGTAGGGCCGAGTCCACAGATACGCAGTATTTT. Translating gives CASSLGRAESTDTQYF.